The 21 T cell receptor beta chains below come from one sample, sequenced in a study of CD8+ T cells in alopecia areata. As the sequencing template, cDNA was produced by extracting RNA and reverse transcribing it. Sequencing used immunoSEQ multiplex PCR; TCRdb keeps in-frame clones, though not all of them. The table includes about 140,000 clones, 45% to 60% detected once. The sequenced sample consisted of CD4+ T cells sorted from blood. These receptors all stem from a human donor in good health.

This sequence joins TRBV6-5 and TRBJ1-5, with D perhaps matching TRBD1 (6 bases). The CDR3 has 12 amino acids. Germline CDR1 reads MNHEY; CDR2 reads SVGAGI. Trimming took 8 bases from V and 5 from J, leaving 10 bases between them. The CDR3 here is CASRAGDQPQHF. In nucleotides, the CDR3 is TGTGCCAGCCGGGCAGGGGATCAGCCCCAGCATTTT.

This clone was detected a few times. The chain carries TRBV7-9 and TRBJ2-5, with D unclear. The CDR3 is made up of 12 amino acids. Germline CDR1 is SEHNR and CDR2 is FQNEAQ (reference sequence). V was shortened by 3 bases and J by 4 bases, with 6 bases between the two germline ends. CDR3 amino acids: CASSFSLETQYF. CDR3 DNA: TGTGCCAGCAGCTTTTCCCTAGAGACCCAGTACTTC.

This chain uses TRBV5-1 with TRBJ2-7; D gene unclear. The germline V gene has CDR1 SGHRS and CDR2 YFSETQ. Trimming took 0 bases from V and 6 from J, leaving 16 bases between them. This CDR3 has 15 residues. The CDR3 loop is CASSLVTSAGGEQYF. The CDR3, as DNA: TGCGCCAGCAGCTTGGTGACCTCCGCAGGCGGCGAGCAGTACTTC.

This clone was counted only a few times. This sequence joins TRBV29-1 and TRBJ1-1; 7 nucleotides match TRBD1. Germline CDR1 reads SQVTM; CDR2 reads ANQGSEA. The CDR3 consists of 15 residues. J lost 3 bases, V lost 6 bases, and 13 bases had no gene match. In nucleotides, the CDR3 is TGCAGCGTGACCCGCGACAGGGCAGCATACACTGAAGCTTTCTTT. It yields the protein CSVTRDRAAYTEAFF.

The rearrangement joins TRBV18 to TRBJ1-5; TRBD1 agrees at 7 bases. Germline V CDR1 and CDR2: KGHSH, LQKENI. The ends lost 3 bases at V and 3 bases at J; junction bases unmatched: 5. The CDR3 length is 15 residues. CDR3 loop: CASSPPDRYNQPQHF. Here the CDR3 DNA reads TGTGCCAGCTCACCGCCGGACAGGTACAATCAGCCCCAGCATTTT.

This clone was picked up a small number of times. The chain carries TRBV29-1 and TRBJ2-7, with D maybe TRBD1 (5 bases). V was trimmed by 3 bases and J by 4 bases, leaving 13 bases between them. Germline assignment: CDR1 SQVTM and CDR2 ANQGSEA. CDR3 size: 13 residues. CDR3 nucleotides: TGCAGCGTTGATGCAGGGTCGATGTACGAGCAGTACTTC. It specifies CSVDAGSMYEQYF.

Only a few counts were recorded for this clone. The DNA is omitted, as the CDR3 cannot be located on it reliably, and the CDR3 follows TCRdb's listing. The chain carries TRBV28 and TRBJ2-4; the table's TRBD2 call for D was not verified on the DNA. The CDR3 is made up of 12 amino acids, end residues included. Germline lookup yields CDR1 MDHEN and CDR2 SYDVKM. CDR3 residues: CASLGVGGGANF.

This chain uses TRBV14 with TRBJ2-1; D not resolved. This CDR3 spans 11 amino acids. V gave up 1 base and J gave up 14 bases, with 9 bases separating them. Germline V gene lookup returns CDR1 SGHDN and CDR2 FVKESK. CDR3 sequence (DNA): TGTGCCAGCAGCCAAGGAGGTCAGAAGTTCTTC. This translates into CASSQGGQKFF.

This clone occurred a few times. Written as DNA, the CDR3 is TGTGCCAGCAGCCCGCCCTTGAAGGATACGCAGTATTTT. Amino acids: CASSPPLKDTQYF. The genes are TRBV9 and TRBJ2-3; D remains unclear. Germline V gives CDR1 SGDLS, CDR2 YYNGEE. The V end was cut by 4 bases, the J end by 6 bases, with 12 bases between. The CDR3 sequence is 13 residues long.

CDR3 sequence reads: CSVEELPKLSGGYTF. The CDR3 region has the DNA TGCAGCGTTGAAGAACTACCAAAACTCTCGGGTGGCTACACCTTC. The chain is built from TRBV29-1 and TRBJ1-2; D gene uncertain. There are 15 residues in the CDR3. V was pared by 0 bases and J by 7 bases, with 18 bases between. Germline V gene sequence: CDR1 SQVTM, CDR2 ANQGSEA.

The gene calls are TRBV20-1 and TRBJ2-5; D unresolved. CDR3 length equals 11 residues. Germline lookup yields CDR1 DFQATT and CDR2 SNEGSKA (reference sequence). Trimming stripped 6 bases from V and 10 bases from J, with 15 bases between. CDR3 residues: CSAPRARDQYF. In DNA, the CDR3 is TGCAGTGCACCCCGGGCTCGAGACCAGTACTTC.

This clone was detected once. This rearrangement joins TRBV5-4 to TRBJ2-2; TRBD1 matches at 8 bases. V gave up 6 bases and J gave up 8 bases; unmatched junction bases: 12. The CDR3 runs 15 residues. Germline CDR1 reads SGHNT; CDR2 reads YYREEE (reference sequence). CDR3 bases: TGTGCCAGCACACTCCCCGGACAGGGAACTGGGGAGCTGTTTTTT. Residues: CASTLPGQGTGELFF.

This chain joins TRBV5-1 and TRBJ2-1; TRBD1 matches 10 bases. Germline values: CDR1 SGHRS, CDR2 YFSETQ. The junction had 5 bases not matched to a gene; V was cut back by 4 bases and J by 7 bases. CDR3 length: 14 residues. The DNA for the CDR3 is TGCGCCAGCAGCGGGACAGGGGAGAGGAATGAGCAGTTCTTC. Translated, it gives CASSGTGERNEQFF.

This clone has just a few counts. The rearrangement joins TRBV29-1 to TRBJ2-7; D may be TRBD2 (5 bases). Germline loops: CDR1 SQVTM, CDR2 ANQGSEA. This CDR3 has 12 residues. V was cut by 2 bases and J by 6 bases, with 11 bases left in between. In nucleotides, the CDR3 is TGCAGCGTTGAACCGGGATCGGGCGAGCAGTACTTC. Encoded protein: CSVEPGSGEQYF.

The chain has TRBV9 and TRBJ2-7, with 12 bases identical to TRBD2. V trimming: 2 bases; J trimming: 6 bases; junction bases outside the gene matches: 18. Germline CDR1 SGDLS, CDR2 YYNGEE. The CDR3 is 19 amino acids. CDR3 in DNA: TGTGCCAGCAGCGTCAGTCCTGGGGGCCAGACTAGCGGGAGCGGCGAGCAGTACTTC. The encoded protein is CASSVSPGGQTSGSGEQYF. The full variable domain, completed using reference TRBV9 and TRBJ2-7, is DSGVTQTPKHLITATGQRVTLRCSPRSGDLSVYWYQQSLDQGLQFLIQYYNGEERAKGNILERFSAQQFPDLHSELNLSSLELGDSALYFCASSVSPGGQTSGSGEQYFGPGTRLTVT.

The J gene is TRBJ2-7, the V gene TRBV29-1; perhaps TRBD1 as D (5 bases). The CDR3 consists of 15 residues. The germline V gene has CDR1 SQVTM and CDR2 ANQGSEA. The V and J ends lost 1 base and 1 base respectively, with 14 bases between them. This CDR3 is CSVEGIGVRSYEQYF. For the CDR3, the DNA is TGCAGCGTTGAAGGGATAGGGGTGCGGTCCTACGAGCAGTACTTC.

The V gene is TRBV6-5, the J gene TRBJ1-2; D is undetermined. This CDR3 contains 13 residues. From germline, CDR1 is MNHEY and CDR2 SVGAGI. Between the trimmed V and J ends, which lost 0 bases and 8 bases, there was a span of 10 bases. The CDR3 reads CASSYSGFAGYTF. Written as DNA, the CDR3 is TGTGCCAGCAGTTACTCAGGGTTTGCGGGCTACACCTTC.

In its sample, this clone was seen a few times. This sequence joins TRBV19 and TRBJ1-5; D not certain. Trimming cost V 3 bases and J 3 bases, with 9 bases left between them. CDR1 and CDR2 (germline): LNHDA, SQIVND (reference sequence). CDR3 length: 14 amino acids. The CDR3 spells CASSIPGYNQPQHF. Here the CDR3 DNA reads TGTGCCAGTAGTATTCCGGGTTACAATCAGCCCCAGCATTTT.

This chain joins TRBV4-2 and TRBJ1-5; possible D gene TRBD1, 5 bases. Germline-derived CDR1 and CDR2 are LGHNA and YNFKEQ. V shed 2 bases and J shed 4 bases, with 9 bases lying between them. This CDR3 is 14 amino acids long. The CDR3 loop reads CASSQRDSNQPQHF. The CDR3 nucleotides read TGTGCCAGCAGCCAAAGAGACAGTAATCAGCCCCAGCATTTT.

The sample holds a few counts of this clone. The chain combines TRBV11-2 with TRBJ2-1; TRBD2 agrees at 10 bases. Per germline, CDR1 SGHAT and CDR2 FQNNGV. The CDR3 is 16 amino acids. V was clipped by 5 bases and J by 7 bases; unmatched bases: 11. The CDR3 DNA follows: TGTGCCAGCAGCCCACCTGGGACTAGCGCCTTAAATGAGCAGTTCTTC. This sequence encodes CASSPPGTSALNEQFF.

This clone was seen just once. Other DNA sequences in the same sample also yield this CDR3. The chain joins TRBV30 to TRBJ1-5; D is ambiguous. V lost 0 bases, J lost 1 base, and 4 bases lay in between. The CDR3 sequence is 13 residues long. Per the germline V gene, CDR1 is GTSNPN and CDR2 is SVGIG (reference sequence). The CDR3 is CAWSVDSNQPQHF. CDR3 nucleotides: TGTGCCTGGAGTGTAGACAGCAATCAGCCCCAGCATTTT.